The present TCR beta chain was sequenced within a study of vaccination and CD4 T cells after COVID-19. Scientists ran DNA taken from cultured CD4+ T cells through the Oncomine TCR Beta short-read assay for sequencing. A single record per CDR3 protein comes from TCRdb applying MiXCR to the PCR reads. Among about 8,000 distinct CDR3 sequences listed, about 50% were seen once. The CDR3 totals 16 residues. Germline V lookup: CDR1 SGHAT, CDR2 FQNNGV. Unmatched junction bases numbered 10, after V lost 4 bases and J lost 2 bases. As for this clonotype: Its antigen is undetermined.

Findings and limits, study-wide: Looking at convalescent patients, a median around 89% of reactive clones were present only post-vaccination.

Treatment defined: roughly 11-day PBMC culture with coronavirus spike peptide pools or control peptides (ViraFEST assay). The sequence derives from a human donor who had recovered from COVID-19. The V call is TRBV11-2, the J call TRBJ1-2; 7 nucleotides match TRBD1. Sequencing used CD4+ T cells from blood, cultured in vitro. The CDR3 loop is CASSYTTGERNYGYTF. The CDR3, as DNA: TGTGCCAGCAGCTATACAACAGGGGAGAGAAACTATGGCTACACCTTC. Filled out from reference TRBV11-2 and TRBJ1-2, the complete variable domain reads EAGVAQSPRYKIIEKRQSVAFWCNPISGHATLYWYQQILGQGPKLLIQFQNNGVVDDSQLPKDRFSAERLKGVDSTLKIQPAKLEDSAVYLCASSYTTGERNYGYTFGSGTRLTVV.